Presented here are 30 T cell receptor beta chains from one specimen sequenced in a study of radiotherapy plus CTLA-4 blockade in lung cancer. Here immunoSEQ multiplex PCR was the method, and the copy in TCRdb shows in-frame clones only, minus some. The sample records tens of thousands of clones, around 90% being singletons. Sequencing was performed on peripheral blood, taken from a patient treated with radiotherapy plus ipilimumab. Source of these receptors: a human donor with non-small cell lung cancer who had stable disease on radiotherapy plus ipilimumab.

Points on this clone: Other DNA sequences from this sample encode an identical CDR3 as well. The chain combines TRBV5-1 with TRBJ2-5; 7 bases map to TRBD1. V gave up 4 bases and J gave up 1 base; unmatched junction bases: 7. Germline V gene lookup returns CDR1 SGHRS and CDR2 YFSETQ. The CDR3 is 15 residues long. The CDR3 DNA reads TGCGCCAGCAGCCGACAGGGAAGAGGCCAAGAGACCCAGTACTTC. Amino acids: CASSRQGRGQETQYF.

The chain combines TRBV6-5 with TRBJ1-2; TRBD1 matches at 9 bases. The J segment lost 4 bases and the V segment lost 5 bases, leaving 5 bases of the junction unmatched. CDR3 length: 14 amino acids. Germline V CDR1 and CDR2: MNHEY, SVGAGI. The CDR3 nucleotides read TGTGCCAGCAGTGGGACAGGGCTCACCTATGGCTACACCTTC. Translated, it gives CASSGTGLTYGYTF.

This clone was recorded once. The chain is built from TRBV27 and TRBJ1-5; 7 positions agree with TRBD1. The CDR3 sequence is 19 residues long. Germline lookup yields CDR1 MNHEY and CDR2 SMNVEV (reference sequence). The V segment lost 5 bases and the J segment 4 bases; nucleotides outside the gene matches: 20. CDR3 region: CASSPDGAAGGTKNQPQHF. DNA of the CDR3: TGTGCCAGCAGTCCCGATGGGGCGGCAGGGGGAACGAAAAATCAGCCCCAGCATTTT.

The CDR3 reads CASSLRRNSPLHF. The DNA of the CDR3 is TGTGCCAGCAGCTTACGCAGAAATTCACCCCTCCACTTT. This chain links TRBV7-2 with TRBJ1-6; the D is unclear. Trimming took 2 bases from V and 7 from J, leaving 6 bases between them. The V gene's germline CDR1 is SGHTA and CDR2 FQGNSA. The CDR3 spans 13 residues. Complete variable domain (other parts from reference TRBV7-2 and TRBJ1-6): GAGVSQSPSNKVTEKGKDVELRCDPISGHTALYWYRQSLGQGLEFLIYFQGNSAPDKSGLPSDRFSAERTGGSVSTLTIQRTQQEDSAVYLCASSLRRNSPLHFGNGTRLTVT.

The chain joins TRBV2 to TRBJ2-5; 7 positions agree with TRBD2. Germline values: CDR1 SNHLY, CDR2 FYNNEI. With 6 bases clipped from V and 4 bases from J, the junction kept 17 bases outside the gene matches. This CDR3 is 17 amino acids long. This chain's CDR3 is CASSDAGGSLLVETQYF. CDR3 DNA: TGTGCCAGCAGCGACGCGGGCGGGAGCCTGCTTGTAGAGACCCAGTACTTC. The whole variable domain, remainder taken from reference TRBV2 and TRBJ2-5, is EPEVTQTPSHQVTQMGQEVILRCVPISNHLYFYWYRQILGQKVEFLVSFYNNEISEKSEIFDDQFSVERPDGSNFTLKIRSTKLEDSAMYFCASSDAGGSLLVETQYFGPGTRLLVL.

V and J are TRBV7-3 and TRBJ1-1; TRBD1 matches at 9 bases. The CDR3 covers 19 residues. Trimming removed 5 bases from V and 0 bases from J; junction bases left unmatched: 16. The germline V gene has CDR1 SGHTA and CDR2 FQGTGA. As DNA, the CDR3 is TGTGCCAGCAGCCCCAGGGAGTTGACAGGGGGATCCATGAACACTGAAGCTTTCTTT. Amino acids: CASSPRELTGGSMNTEAFF.

The CDR3 reads CASSSSAGTDTQYF. CDR3 nucleotides: TGCGCCAGCAGCTCCTCAGCCGGGACAGATACGCAGTATTTT. This sequence joins TRBV5-1 and TRBJ2-3; D gene ambiguous. The CDR3 is 14 residues long. V was trimmed by 3 bases and J by 3 bases, leaving 11 bases between them. From germline, CDR1 is SGHRS and CDR2 YFSETQ. The variable domain in full, completed from reference TRBV5-1 and TRBJ2-3, reads KAGVTQTPRYLIKTRGQQVTLSCSPISGHRSVSWYQQTPGQGLQFLFEYFSETQRNKGNFPGRFSGRQFSNSRSEMNVSTLELGDSALYLCASSSSAGTDTQYFGPGTRLTVL.

The chain joins TRBV9 to TRBJ2-5, with 7 bases matching TRBD1. Looked up from germline, CDR1 is SGDLS and CDR2 is YYNGEE. After removal of 3 bases from V and 3 bases from J, the junction contained 8 bases not matched to a gene. The CDR3 has 15 amino acids. DNA for the CDR3: TGTGCCAGCAGCGCGGACAGGATCGTCGAAGAGACCCAGTACTTC. Protein sequence: CASSADRIVEETQYF.

The gene calls are TRBV7-9 and TRBJ2-1; D call uncertain. Germline CDR1 is SEHNR and CDR2 is FQNEAQ (reference sequence). This CDR3 is 16 amino acids long. V lost 5 bases to trimming and J lost 0 bases, with 14 bases between them. CDR3 in DNA: TGTGCCAGCAGCCTAGAAAGAAGGAGCTCCTACAATGAGCAGTTCTTC. Amino acid sequence: CASSLERRSSYNEQFF.

Only one count was recorded for this clone. The rearrangement joins TRBV9 to TRBJ2-5, with a weak D call TRBD2 (6 bases). The CDR3 length is 14 residues. Trimming stripped 0 bases from V and 1 base from J, with 7 bases between. Germline lookup yields CDR1 SGDLS and CDR2 YYNGEE. CDR3 residues: CASSVGGVQETQYF. Here the CDR3 DNA reads TGTGCCAGCAGCGTAGGGGGGGTCCAAGAGACCCAGTACTTC.

The rearrangement joins TRBV10-3 to TRBJ1-2, with D uncertain. The V end lost 8 bases, the J end lost 2 bases, and 12 bases lay between the germline ends. Germline V gene sequence: CDR1 ENHRY, CDR2 SYGVKD. The CDR3 totals 13 residues. Here the CDR3 reads CAIGGGYNYGYTF. The CDR3 DNA reads TGTGCCATCGGAGGAGGGTACAACTATGGCTACACCTTC.

The CDR3, as DNA: TGTGCCAGCAGCTTAGTACCAGGGGGCGCAAAAGAGACCCAGTACTTC. It encodes CASSLVPGGAKETQYF. The chain links TRBV11-2 to TRBJ2-5, with TRBD1 identical over 8 bases. Losses at the gene ends were 1 base for V and 3 bases for J; bases not matched to a gene: 7. This CDR3 has 16 amino acids. Germline-derived CDR1 and CDR2 are SGHAT and FQNNGV.

V usage is TRBV4-1 and J usage is TRBJ1-4, with 7 bases matching TRBD1. CDR1 is MGHRA, CDR2 YSYEKL, per germline. The CDR3 loop spans 15 amino acids. V shed 1 base and J 7 bases; nucleotides not matched to a gene: 6. CDR3 sequence: CASSQGSGGREKLFF. The CDR3, as DNA: TGCGCCAGCAGCCAAGGGTCAGGGGGGCGTGAAAAACTGTTTTTT.

J is TRBJ2-5 and V is TRBV18; possible D gene TRBD2, 5 bases. This CDR3 is 14 amino acids long. V gave up 2 bases and J gave up 5 bases, with 12 bases separating them. The V gene's germline CDR1 is KGHSH and CDR2 LQKENI. The DNA for the CDR3 is TGTGCCAGCTCACCAGGCGCACAGCGGGAGACCCAGTACTTC. This translates into CASSPGAQRETQYF.

The chain is built from TRBV5-4 and TRBJ1-6; 8 bases match TRBD1. CDR1 is SGHNT, CDR2 YYREEE, per germline (reference sequence). After removal of 0 bases from V and 5 bases from J, the junction contained 4 bases not matched to a gene. CDR3 length: 16 residues. Here the CDR3 reads CASSLDQGANNSPLHF. CDR3 nucleotides: TGTGCCAGCAGCTTGGACCAGGGGGCGAATAATTCACCCCTCCACTTT.

The gene calls are TRBV6-5 and TRBJ1-5, with D perhaps TRBD1 (5 bases). V was shortened by 0 bases and J by 2 bases, with 8 bases between the two germline ends. CDR3 length: 15 amino acids. CDR1 is MNHEY and CDR2 is SVGAGI in the germline V gene. The CDR3, as DNA: TGTGCCAGCAGTTACTCGAGACAGCGCAATCAGCCCCAGCATTTT. Translating it yields CASSYSRQRNQPQHF.

The chain links TRBV29-1 to TRBJ2-3, with 9 nucleotides matching TRBD2. Germline V gene lookup returns CDR1 SQVTM and CDR2 ANQGSEA. The CDR3 loop spans 12 amino acids. V shed 6 bases and J 4 bases; nucleotides not matched to a gene: 2. The CDR3 DNA sequence: TGCAGCGTGGTAGCGGGAGCAGATACGCAGTATTTT. It codes for CSVVAGADTQYF.

This clone was seen just once. V is TRBV11-2 and J is TRBJ2-5; 14 bases are a match to TRBD2. Judging by the DNA end, TRBJ2-7 fits better; the J call may be wrong. The CDR3 length is 15 residues. Germline CDR1 and CDR2: SGHAT and FQNNGV. The CDR3 sequence is CASRRLAGGPHEQYF. The CDR3 DNA reads TGTGCCAGCAGACGACTAGCGGGAGGGCCCCACGAGCAGTACTTC.

The sample holds one count of this clone. The chain uses TRBV25-1 and TRBJ1-2, with TRBD1 identical over 9 bases. Germline V gives CDR1 MGHDK, CDR2 SYGVNS. CDR3 size: 16 residues. V shed 3 bases and J 4 bases; nucleotides not matched to a gene: 9. The CDR3 bases are TGTGCCAGCAGTGACCACTCTTCGACAGGGGGCTATGGCTACACCTTC. It translates to CASSDHSSTGGYGYTF.

The rearrangement joins TRBV5-5 to TRBJ2-7; 7 bases line up with TRBD1. The germline V gene encodes CDR1 SGHKS and CDR2 YYEKEE (reference sequence). The length of the CDR3 is 15 residues. V was pared by 4 bases and J by 0 bases, with 7 bases of the junction left unmatched. The CDR3 region has the DNA TGTGCCAGCAGCCTAGTTCGGGACAGCTCCTACGAGCAGTACTTC. Residues: CASSLVRDSSYEQYF.

This chain links TRBV29-1 with TRBJ1-1; D is uncertain. Trimming pared 6 bases from V and 2 bases from J, leaving 10 bases between. The CDR3 is 12 residues long. Germline V lookup: CDR1 SQVTM, CDR2 ANQGSEA. The CDR3 is CSVRDSNTEAFF. DNA of the CDR3: TGCAGCGTGAGGGATTCAAACACTGAAGCTTTCTTT.

The rearrangement uses TRBV4-1 and TRBJ2-7; tentatively, D is TRBD1 or TRBD2 (7 bases each). CDR3 size: 14 residues. The V end lost 3 bases, the J end lost 4 bases, and 13 bases lay between the germline ends. The germline V gene encodes CDR1 MGHRA and CDR2 YSYEKL. Here the CDR3 reads CASSQGGGAYEQYF. The CDR3 DNA reads TGCGCCAGCAGCCAGGGAGGGGGCGCATACGAGCAGTACTTC.

The gene calls are TRBV2 and TRBJ1-6, with D uncertain. The V end was cut by 2 bases, the J end by 16 bases, with 12 bases between. CDR1 and CDR2 from the germline V gene are SNHLY and FYNNEI. This CDR3 comprises 12 residues. CDR3: CASSERRERLHF. The CDR3 DNA sequence: TGTGCCAGCAGTGAACGGCGGGAAAGACTCCACTTT. Drawing the rest from reference TRBV2 and TRBJ1-6, the complete variable domain is EPEVTQTPSHQVTQMGQEVILRCVPISNHLYFYWYRQILGQKVEFLVSFYNNEISEKSEIFDDQFSVERPDGSNFTLKIRSTKLEDSAMYFCASSERRERLHFGNGTRLTVT.

This chain joins TRBV6-6 and TRBJ1-5; D is unclear. This CDR3 region has 14 residues. The V gene lost 6 bases and the J gene lost 4 bases, with 13 bases spanning the gap. The germline V gene has CDR1 MNHNY and CDR2 SVGAGI (reference sequence). For the CDR3, the DNA is TGTGCCAGCAGCCTCGGCTCCGCGAATCAGCCCCAGCATTTT. This translates into CASSLGSANQPQHF.

Concerning this clone itself: The same CDR3 is also encoded by other DNA sequences in this sample. The chain links TRBV28 to TRBJ2-7; D remains unclear. V was clipped by 6 bases and J by 2 bases, with 11 bases between them. This CDR3 contains 13 residues. Germline V lookup: CDR1 MDHEN, CDR2 SYDVKM. The CDR3 here is CASRTGSTYEQYF. CDR3 nucleotides: TGTGCCAGCAGGACCGGGTCCACCTACGAGCAGTACTTC. Full variable domain (remainder filled in from reference TRBV28 and TRBJ2-7): DVKVTQSSRYLVKRTGEKVFLECVQDMDHENMFWYRQDPGLGLRLIYFSYDVKMKEKGDIPEGYSVSREKKERFSLILESASTNQTSMYLCASRTGSTYEQYFGPGTRLTVT.

The rearrangement joins TRBV5-1 to TRBJ2-2, with TRBD2 matching 9 bases. The germline V gene has CDR1 SGHRS and CDR2 YFSETQ. This CDR3 has 16 residues. The V segment lost 4 bases and the J segment 1 base; nucleotides outside the gene matches: 5. CDR3 loop: CASSVSSGVNTGELFF. In nucleotides, the CDR3 is TGCGCCAGCAGCGTTTCTAGCGGGGTGAACACCGGGGAGCTGTTTTTT.

The rearrangement uses TRBV21-1 and TRBJ2-2; TRBD2 reflects the table's D call only, with no check against the DNA. TRBV21-1 counts as a pseudogene. The CDR3 has 16 amino acids. CDR3: CASSKLGLAASGELFF. The CDR3 DNA follows: TGTGCCAGCAGCAAACTTGGACTAGCGGCGAGCGGGGAGCTGTTTTTT.

The rearrangement joins TRBV4-2 to TRBJ1-4; TRBD1 matches at 11 bases. CDR1 is LGHNA, CDR2 YNFKEQ, per germline. The CDR3 is made up of 16 amino acids. The J segment lost 7 bases and the V segment lost 0 bases, leaving 4 bases of the junction unmatched. CDR3 region: CASSQEVGTGGEKLFF. DNA of the CDR3: TGTGCCAGCAGCCAAGAAGTAGGGACAGGGGGTGAAAAACTGTTTTTT.

The gene calls are TRBV6-1 and TRBJ1-1; D unclear. The germline CDR1 and CDR2 sequences are MNHNS and SASEGT. V was clipped by 2 bases and J by 0 bases, with 16 bases between them. The CDR3 runs to 17 residues. This chain's CDR3 is CASSESRHALVNTEAFF. CDR3 DNA sequence: TGTGCCAGCAGTGAATCCCGACATGCTCTCGTGAACACTGAAGCTTTCTTT.

The genes are TRBV5-6 and TRBJ1-1, with D perhaps matching TRBD1 (5 bases). CDR1 SGHDT and CDR2 YYEEEE come from the germline V gene. The CDR3 is 15 amino acids. V was clipped by 0 bases and J by 5 bases, with 14 bases between them. CDR3 sequence: CASSLAGFTITEAFF. CDR3 DNA: TGTGCCAGCAGCTTGGCAGGGTTCACGATTACTGAAGCTTTCTTT. Using reference TRBV5-6 and TRBJ1-1 for the parts outside the CDR3, the full variable domain is DAGVTQSPTHLIKTRGQQVTLRCSPKSGHDTVSWYQQALGQGPQFIFQYYEEEERQRGNFPDRFSGHQFPNYSSELNVNALLLGDSALYLCASSLAGFTITEAFFGQGTRLTVV.